This TCR beta chain was retrieved from a study of a mutant IDH1 vaccine in newly diagnosed glioma. Study information: Males made up about 60% and females approximately 38% of treated patients, whose mean age was about 40 years.

Here immunoSEQ multiplex PCR was the method, and the copy in TCRdb shows in-frame clones only, minus some. The sample has approximately 50,000 clones; about nine tenths are singletons. The time point is: week 35, safety follow-up. A single vaccine dose contained 300 ug of mutant IDH1 20-mer peptide, and topical imiquimod was used with it. Whole-study findings and limits: No link was apparently found between pseudoprogression and changes in top peripheral T cell clonotypes.

About this clone: No antigen is known for it.

Trimming removed 4 bases from V and 0 bases from J, with 10 bases in between. The CDR3 runs to 14 residues. Germline V gene data show CDR1 as LNHDA and CDR2 as SQIVND (reference sequence). The V call is TRBV19, the J call TRBJ2-7; D gene ambiguous. Sequenced here: PBMCs, sampled from a glioma patient whose treatment included an IDH1 peptide vaccine. The source of this sequence is a man aged 40-55 years with glioma. Here the CDR3 reads CASSKLQSSYEQYF. The CDR3 DNA sequence: TGTGCCAGTAGTAAACTCCAGAGCTCCTACGAGCAGTACTTC.